This passage covers 29 T cell receptor beta chains from one sample sequenced in a study of T cell repertoires in cytomegalovirus infection. TCRdb recomputed calls from the reads with MiXCR, one row per CDR3 protein. The data contain roughly 320,000 distinct CDR3 sequences, around 9.6% of them seen just once; the ten biggest clones take up around 2.4%. What was sequenced was PBMCs. The receptors shown here come from a human donor in good health (CMV status not recorded). Some clones in this sample may be carry-over from other donors' samples.

This clonotype was seen once. CDR3 DNA sequence: TGCAGTGCTAGGGAGGTCCAAGAGACCCAGTACTTC. Amino acid sequence: CSAREVQETQYF. This chain uses TRBV20-1 with TRBJ2-5, with a weak D call TRBD2 (5 bases). This CDR3 contains 12 residues. Looked up from germline, CDR1 is DFQATT and CDR2 is SNEGSKA (reference sequence). The V end lost 3 bases, the J end lost 1 base, and 6 bases lay between the germline ends.

This clonotype was seen ten or more times. The J gene is TRBJ1-1, the V gene TRBV6-1; possibly TRBD1 for D (6 bases). Trimming removed 6 bases at V and 1 base at J, with 15 bases between. The CDR3 consists of 15 residues. Germline V gene data show CDR1 as MNHNS and CDR2 as SASEGT. CDR3 region: CASRIRETGNTEAFF. The CDR3, as DNA: TGTGCCAGCAGAATAAGAGAGACAGGGAACACTGAAGCTTTCTTT.

This clonotype was observed at least ten times. J is TRBJ1-1 and V is TRBV20-1; D ambiguous. The germline V and J ends were trimmed by 8 bases and 2 bases, with 12 bases remaining between them. Germline lookup yields CDR1 DFQATT and CDR2 SNEGSKA (reference sequence). The CDR3 is 12 residues long. The CDR3 region has the DNA TGCAGTCCCCAGCGAAGTAACACTGAAGCTTTCTTT. It encodes CSPQRSNTEAFF.

The rearrangement links TRBV29-1 to TRBJ1-2; 9 nucleotides match TRBD1. This CDR3 comprises 15 residues. The germline gives CDR1 SQVTM, CDR2 ANQGSEA. Germline trimming cut 3 bases from V and 4 bases from J; bases unmatched to any gene: 9. CDR3 sequence reads: CSVDGLGQGIYGYTF. Written as DNA, the CDR3 is TGCAGCGTTGACGGTCTTGGACAGGGGATCTATGGCTACACCTTC.

Points on this clonotype: A read error is possible here, since a much larger clone lies one base away. The genes are TRBV6-2 or TRBV6-3 and TRBJ2-7, with D possibly matching TRBD2 (5 bases). This CDR3 is 14 amino acids long. Trimming took 8 bases from V and 4 from J, leaving 18 bases between them. The germline V gene encodes CDR1 MNHEY and CDR2 SVGEGT. The CDR3 loop reads CASGRTGGPYEQYF. DNA of the CDR3: TGTGCCAGCGGTAGGACTGGCGGCCCATACGAGCAGTACTTC.

This clonotype was seen ten or more times. V and J are TRBV7-2 and TRBJ2-2, with D unclear. This CDR3 spans 17 amino acids. Germline CDR1 and CDR2: SGHTA and FQGNSA. Trimming removed 1 base from V and 2 bases from J, with 14 bases in between. The CDR3 DNA sequence: TGTGCCAGCAGCTTAGTGGGATATACGTCCAACACCGGGGAGCTGTTTTTT. Translated, it gives CASSLVGYTSNTGELFF.

In this sample, this clonotype turned up many times. The V call is TRBV11-2, the J call TRBJ2-1, with 10 bases aligning to TRBD1. This CDR3 is built from 14 residues. Germline V gene lookup returns CDR1 SGHAT and CDR2 FQNNGV. The V segment lost 3 bases and the J segment 9 bases; nucleotides outside the gene matches: 5. The CDR3 nucleotides read TGTGCCAGCAGCTTTGTGGGACAGGGGTCTGAGCAGTTCTTC. This codes for CASSFVGQGSEQFF.

The chain combines TRBV20-1 with TRBJ1-1; D is uncertain. Trimming took 8 bases from V and 1 from J, leaving 17 bases between them. This CDR3 is built from 14 residues. The germline V gene has CDR1 DFQATT and CDR2 SNEGSKA (reference sequence). The CDR3 is CSPLNPTSNTEAFF. The CDR3 coding sequence is TGCAGTCCTCTAAACCCTACTTCGAACACTGAAGCTTTCTTT.

This clonotype was observed at least ten times. V and J are TRBV5-6 and TRBJ2-1; 12 nucleotides match TRBD2. The V gene end was trimmed by 2 bases and the J gene end by 9 bases; junction bases not matched to a gene: 3. There are 14 residues in the CDR3. Per the germline V gene, CDR1 is SGHDT and CDR2 is YYEEEE. The DNA of the CDR3 is TGTGCCAGCAGCTTCCCTAGCGGGGGGGCTGAGCAGTTCTTC. Amino acid sequence: CASSFPSGGAEQFF.

This clonotype was seen many times. The gene calls are TRBV5-1 and TRBJ1-3; D is unclear. Trimming took 4 bases from V and 0 from J, leaving 11 bases between them. The germline CDR1 and CDR2 sequences are SGHRS and YFSETQ. The CDR3 contains 15 residues. CDR3 amino acids: CASSLDKSSGNTIYF. CDR3 in DNA: TGCGCCAGCAGCCTTGACAAGAGCTCTGGAAACACCATATATTTT.

This clonotype was detected many times. The rearrangement uses TRBV7-2 and TRBJ2-1; no clear D. Trimming took 3 bases from V and 4 from J, leaving 16 bases between them. Germline lookup yields CDR1 SGHTA and CDR2 FQGNSA. The CDR3 covers 16 residues. The CDR3 nucleotides are TGTGCCAGCAGCTTCCGACGGGCCCCGCTTTACAATGAGCAGTTCTTC. It is translated as CASSFRRAPLYNEQFF.

This clonotype was found a few times. The chain carries TRBV6-2 or TRBV6-3 and TRBJ2-4, with D tentatively TRBD2 (5 bases). Trimming cost V 11 bases and J 8 bases, with 13 bases left between them. The CDR3 loop spans 11 amino acids. Germline V gene sequence: CDR1 MNHEY, CDR2 SVGEGT. The CDR3 DNA follows: TGTGCCTCCGGGAACTCCCACATTCAGTACTTC. As protein: CASGNSHIQYF.

This clonotype appeared many times. The V call is TRBV27, the J call TRBJ2-7, with TRBD1 matching over 7 bases. Germline V gene lookup returns CDR1 MNHEY and CDR2 SMNVEV (reference sequence). This CDR3 region has 13 residues. V trimming: 5 bases; J trimming: 4 bases; junction bases outside the gene matches: 5. CDR3 nucleotides: TGTGCCAGCAGTCCGTTGGGACAGTACGAGCAGTACTTC. Amino acid sequence: CASSPLGQYEQYF.

This clonotype was picked up a small number of times. The chain is built from TRBV7-9 and TRBJ2-5, with D hard to call. The V end was cut by 2 bases, the J end by 5 bases, with 15 bases between. Germline V gives CDR1 SEHNR, CDR2 FQNEAQ (reference sequence). The CDR3 is 15 residues long. DNA for the CDR3: TGTGCCAGCAGCTTAAAACAAGGGCAAGTGGAGACCCAGTACTTC. This codes for CASSLKQGQVETQYF. Combining the CDR3 with reference TRBV7-9 and TRBJ2-5 gives the whole variable domain DTGVSQNPRHKITKRGQNVTFRCDPISEHNRLYWYRQTLGQGPEFLTYFQNEAQLEKSRLLSDRFSAERPKGSFSTLEIQRTEQGDSAMYLCASSLKQGQVETQYFGPGTRLLVL.

In its sample, this clonotype was seen many times. This chain connects TRBV12-3 or TRBV12-4 to TRBJ2-5; D possibly corresponds to TRBD2 (6 bases). The V gene lost 8 bases and the J gene lost 1 base, with 11 bases spanning the gap. The CDR3 is made up of 13 amino acids. CDR3 residues: CASGRSPQETQYF. CDR3 bases: TGTGCCAGCGGGAGGAGTCCCCAAGAGACCCAGTACTTC.

J is TRBJ2-2 and V is TRBV5-1; possible D gene TRBD2, 5 bases. The CDR3 runs 15 residues. V was trimmed by 4 bases and J by 1 base, leaving 11 bases between them. Per germline, CDR1 SGHRS and CDR2 YFSETQ. CDR3 in amino acids: CASSQAARNTGELFF. For the CDR3, the DNA is TGCGCCAGCAGCCAAGCGGCTAGGAACACCGGGGAGCTGTTTTTT.

The CDR3 DNA reads as TGTGCCAGCATAAGACAGGGAATCACTGAAGCTTTCTTT. It is translated as CASIRQGITEAFF. The V and J genes are TRBV2 and TRBJ1-1; TRBD1 matches at 7 bases. The trim removed 7 bases at V and 4 bases at J, leaving 6 bases unmatched. Germline CDR1 SNHLY, CDR2 FYNNEI. The CDR3 is 13 amino acids.

This clonotype has a count of ten or more. The gene calls are TRBV7-9 and TRBJ1-1, with 7 nucleotides matching TRBD1. V was clipped by 4 bases and J by 3 bases; unmatched bases: 8. This CDR3 is 15 amino acids long. CDR1 is SEHNR and CDR2 is FQNEAQ in the germline V gene (reference sequence). Written as DNA, the CDR3 is TGTGCCAGCAGCTACGACAGGGAAGGTGACACTGAAGCTTTCTTT. It specifies CASSYDREGDTEAFF.

The gene calls are TRBV4-2 and TRBJ2-6; perhaps D is TRBD1 or TRBD2 (5 bases each). Germline V gene sequence: CDR1 LGHNA, CDR2 YNFKEQ. Trimming pared 2 bases from V and 0 bases from J, leaving 11 bases between. CDR3 length equals 17 residues. The CDR3 bases are TGTGCCAGCAGCCAACGGGACGGGGACTCTGGGGCCAACGTCCTGACTTTC. Translated: CASSQRDGDSGANVLTF.

This clonotype has a count of ten or more. CDR3 sequence (DNA): TGTGCCAGCTCACAGCCCGGGGGCTTGAACACTGAAGCTTTCTTT. Its translation is CASSQPGGLNTEAFF. J is TRBJ1-1 and V is TRBV18, with a tentative D call TRBD1 (6 bases). Germline CDR1 is KGHSH and CDR2 is LQKENI. V dropped 4 bases and J dropped 0 bases, with 12 bases sitting between them. This CDR3 is built from 15 residues.

Of note for this clonotype: This may be a read error: a much more frequent sequence differs by one nucleotide. CDR3 in amino acids: CASSLRGSTGAFF. DNA for the CDR3: TGTGCCAGCAGCTTGCGGGGATCCACTGGAGCTTTCTTT. The V and J genes are TRBV5-5 and TRBJ1-1; D unclear. The CDR3 length is 13 residues. Germline V gene sequence: CDR1 SGHKS, CDR2 YYEKEE (reference sequence). Filled out from reference TRBV5-5 and TRBJ1-1, the complete variable domain reads DAGVTQSPTHLIKTRGQQVTLRCSPISGHKSVSWYQQVLGQGPQFIFQYYEKEERGRGNFPDRFSARQFPNYSSELNVNALLLGDSALYLCASSLRGSTGAFFGQGTRLTVV.

This clonotype occurred many times. This chain connects TRBV3-1 to TRBJ2-2; TRBD2 matches 12 bases. CDR3 size: 16 residues. Germline V lookup: CDR1 LGHDT, CDR2 YNNKEL (reference sequence). After removal of 4 bases from V and 1 base from J, the junction contained 1 base not matched to a gene. For the CDR3, the DNA is TGTGCCAGCAGCCTGGGACTAGCGGGGAACACCGGGGAGCTGTTTTTT. As protein: CASSLGLAGNTGELFF. The full variable domain, in which reference TRBV3-1 and TRBJ2-2 provide the parts outside the CDR3, is DTAVSQTPKYLVTQMGNDKSIKCEQNLGHDTMYWYKQDSKKFLKIMFSYNNKELIINETVPNRFSPKSPDKAHLNLHINSLELGDSAVYFCASSLGLAGNTGELFFGEGSRLTVL.

The chain carries TRBV5-1 and TRBJ2-5; no firm D call. CDR3 length: 13 residues. The germline V gene has CDR1 SGHRS and CDR2 YFSETQ. V lost 5 bases and J lost 1, with 9 bases in between. The DNA of the CDR3 is TGCGCCAGCAGTACAGACTCCCAAGAGACCCAGTACTTC. Protein: CASSTDSQETQYF.

This clonotype was observed a handful of times. The gene calls are TRBV9 and TRBJ1-2, with D unclear. CDR3 length: 14 residues. Germline V gives CDR1 SGDLS, CDR2 YYNGEE. V dropped 3 bases and J dropped 8 bases, with 17 bases sitting between them. CDR3 in DNA: TGTGCCAGCAGCGACGGGCAGGCTCGGGAGGGCTACACCTTC. Amino acids: CASSDGQAREGYTF.

This clonotype was seen many times. The chain couples TRBV29-1 to TRBJ2-1; tentatively, D is TRBD2 (6 bases). CDR1 is SQVTM and CDR2 is ANQGSEA in the germline V gene. V was pared by 7 bases and J by 2 bases, with 15 bases between. CDR3 length: 14 amino acids. The CDR3 DNA is TGCAGCGATCTGACTAGAACTGCCTACAATGAGCAGTTCTTC. It codes for CSDLTRTAYNEQFF.

This clonotype was seen repeatedly, ten times or more. This chain connects TRBV25-1 to TRBJ2-5; no clear D. This CDR3 contains 13 residues. Trimming removed 4 bases at V and 1 base at J, with 7 bases between. Germline V CDR1 and CDR2: MGHDK, SYGVNS. CDR3 residues: CASSGRFQETQYF. CDR3 coding DNA: TGTGCCAGCAGTGGTAGATTCCAAGAGACCCAGTACTTC.

In its sample, this clonotype was seen many times. For the CDR3, the DNA is TGTGCCAGCACAGCGGATCCAGATACGCAGTATTTT. It translates to CASTADPDTQYF. This chain links TRBV28 with TRBJ2-3; D may be TRBD2 (5 bases). The V gene lost 7 bases and the J gene lost 4 bases, with 9 bases spanning the gap. Germline values: CDR1 MDHEN, CDR2 SYDVKM. The CDR3 extends over 12 amino acids.

Many counts were recorded for this clonotype. This sequence joins TRBV5-1 and TRBJ1-4; no reliable D call. CDR1 and CDR2 from the germline V gene are SGHRS and YFSETQ. There are 14 residues in the CDR3. Deletions cut 0 bases from V and 8 bases from J, with 11 bases between. CDR3: CASSLDGQGEKLFF. The CDR3 DNA reads as TGCGCCAGCAGCTTGGACGGTCAAGGCGAAAAACTGTTTTTT.

This clonotype was seen ten or more times. This chain links TRBV27 with TRBJ1-2; maybe TRBD1 (6 bases). V was trimmed by 6 bases and J by 8 bases, leaving 13 bases between them. Germline CDR1 MNHEY, CDR2 SMNVEV (reference sequence). The CDR3 sequence is 12 residues long. CDR3 loop: CASRQGSEGYTF. The CDR3 DNA reads TGTGCCAGCAGACAGGGTTCAGAGGGCTACACCTTC.